This T cell receptor beta chain was retrieved from a study of identifying expanded T cells in peripheral blood. Repertoires were generated with immunoSEQ multiplex PCR, while TCRdb's copy carries only in-frame clones and drops some. The data contain approximately 56,000 clones, approximately 86% of them singletons. General observations from the study: Clone count variance between roughly 2-week samples rose with total template count.

With V trimmed by 4 bases and J by 0 bases, 3 bases remained unmatched. CDR1 is LNHDA, CDR2 SQIVND, per germline (reference sequence). The CDR3 has 16 amino acids. Concerning this clone: Its target is not known.

Sequenced input: blood. The TCR sequence derives from a person aged 18-70 years in good health. The chain couples TRBV19 to TRBJ2-2; 9 bases are a match to TRBD2. The CDR3 region is CASSKSGGSNTGELFF. As DNA, the CDR3 is TGTGCCAGTAGTAAGAGCGGGGGGTCGAACACCGGGGAGCTGTTTTTT.